These 12 T cell receptor beta chains came from one sample sequenced in a study of blood T cell repertoires in COVID-19. Sequencing used immunoSEQ multiplex PCR; TCRdb keeps in-frame clones, though not all of them. The sample has 90,000 to 140,000 clones, roughly 80% seen once. The sequenced material came from peripheral blood. The receptors were gathered from a woman older than 75 with acute or convalescent COVID-19.

The chain joins TRBV29-1 to TRBJ2-7; D might be TRBD2 (5 bases). The CDR3 contains 18 residues. Germline V gives CDR1 SQVTM, CDR2 ANQGSEA. Deletions cut 5 bases from V and 0 bases from J, with 26 bases between. CDR3 nucleotides: TGCAGCGTTCAATCATATCAGCGTGGTGGGAGATCCTCCTACGAGCAGTACTTC. This encodes CSVQSYQRGGRSSYEQYF.

The chain uses TRBV5-4 and TRBJ2-3; 8 bases are shared with TRBD2. Germline V gene lookup returns CDR1 SGHNT and CDR2 YYREEE (reference sequence). The J segment lost 6 bases and the V segment lost 3 bases, leaving 3 bases of the junction unmatched. This CDR3 comprises 13 residues. For the CDR3, the DNA is TGTGCCAGCAGCTCCTCGGGGGGGGATACGCAGTATTTT. It specifies CASSSSGGDTQYF.

The CDR3 sequence is CASSSPGTRSYNEQFF. Here the CDR3 DNA reads TGTGCCAGCAGTTCACCCGGGACACGCTCCTACAATGAGCAGTTCTTC. This rearrangement joins TRBV2 to TRBJ2-1; a weak D match, TRBD1 (6 bases). The V end was cut by 5 bases, the J end by 0 bases, with 14 bases between. Germline values: CDR1 SNHLY, CDR2 FYNNEI. The CDR3 runs to 16 residues.

The chain is built from TRBV28 and TRBJ2-3; no reliable D call. Germline CDR1 reads MDHEN; CDR2 reads SYDVKM. The CDR3 runs to 14 residues. The V and J ends lost 5 bases and 0 bases respectively, with 9 bases between them. The CDR3 here is CASSPRISTDTQYF. In nucleotides, the CDR3 is TGTGCCAGCAGTCCGAGGATTAGCACAGATACGCAGTATTTT.

The chain carries TRBV11-2 and TRBJ1-5; 7 bases match TRBD1. The germline gives CDR1 SGHAT, CDR2 FQNNGV. This CDR3 is 16 amino acids long. Losses at the gene ends were 4 bases for V and 5 bases for J; bases not matched to a gene: 11. The CDR3 DNA sequence: TGTGCCAGCAGCTCACAACAGGGGTCGGGGCATCAGCCCCAGCATTTT. This translates into CASSSQQGSGHQPQHF.

The V and J genes are TRBV7-6 and TRBJ2-7; 8 nucleotides align to TRBD2. V trimming: 5 bases; J trimming: 4 bases; junction bases outside the gene matches: 7. CDR3 length: 14 amino acids. Germline values: CDR1 SGHVS, CDR2 FNYEAQ. CDR3 loop: CASSPGGAGYEQYF. The CDR3 DNA reads as TGTGCCAGCAGCCCGGGGGGGGCGGGATACGAGCAGTACTTC.

In its sample, this clone was seen a few times. This chain uses TRBV28 with TRBJ1-4; TRBD1 matches at 7 bases. V dropped 2 bases and J dropped 8; count of bases not matched to a gene: 8. The CDR3 runs to 15 residues. Germline CDR1 is MDHEN and CDR2 is SYDVKM. The CDR3 spells CASSLMGDSWEKLFF. The CDR3 bases are TGTGCCAGCAGTTTAATGGGGGACAGTTGGGAAAAACTGTTTTTT.

This rearrangement joins TRBV5-1 to TRBJ2-4, with TRBD1 identical over 7 bases. Germline CDR1 and CDR2: SGHRS and YFSETQ. This CDR3 contains 17 residues. V dropped 0 bases and J dropped 0; count of bases not matched to a gene: 6. DNA of the CDR3: TGCGCCAGCAGCTTGGGGGACAGAATTTTAGCCAAAAACATTCAGTACTTC. Translated: CASSLGDRILAKNIQYF.

This chain connects TRBV5-1 to TRBJ1-1, with D tentatively TRBD1 (5 bases). The CDR3 has 13 amino acids. The germline V gene encodes CDR1 SGHRS and CDR2 YFSETQ. The V end was cut by 2 bases, the J end by 7 bases, with 12 bases between. The CDR3 sequence is CASSLPGVGEAFF. CDR3 coding DNA: TGCGCCAGCAGCTTACCGGGGGTCGGTGAAGCTTTCTTT.

The J gene is TRBJ2-5, the V gene TRBV29-1; TRBD2 aligns across 11 bases. The germline V gene encodes CDR1 SQVTM and CDR2 ANQGSEA. The CDR3 covers 14 residues. V was clipped by 7 bases and J by 4 bases; unmatched bases: 8. The CDR3 DNA sequence: TGCAGCGGTACTAGCGGGAGCAGGAGAGAGACCCAGTACTTC. Amino acids: CSGTSGSRRETQYF.

The V gene is TRBV18, the J gene TRBJ2-7; 7 nucleotides line up with TRBD1. Germline V gives CDR1 KGHSH, CDR2 LQKENI. The CDR3 is 14 amino acids. V was clipped by 4 bases and J by 2 bases; unmatched bases: 5. This CDR3 is CASSLTGTAYEQYF. The CDR3 nucleotides read TGTGCCAGCTCACTTACCGGGACAGCCTACGAGCAGTACTTC.

V is TRBV7-8 and J is TRBJ1-5; TRBD1 agrees at 7 bases. This CDR3 has 16 amino acids. CDR1 is SGHVS and CDR2 is FQNEAQ in the germline V gene. Trimming at V came to 3 bases and at J to 3 bases, leaving 8 bases not matched to a gene. This CDR3 is CASSFSDGQVNQPQHF. The DNA of the CDR3 is TGTGCCAGCAGCTTTTCCGACGGACAGGTCAATCAGCCCCAGCATTTT.